The 19 T cell receptor beta chains below were found in one sample sequenced in a study of T cells after yellow fever vaccination. TCRdb analysed the 5' RACE reads with MiXCR anew, one entry per CDR3 protein. This sample has over 250,000 distinct CDR3 sequences, with approximately 4% found just once. The sample in question was PBMCs, obtained 5 days after the yellow fever booster vaccination. These receptors came from a man aged 18-30 years who received the YFV17D yellow fever vaccine.

The rearrangement uses TRBV12-3 or TRBV12-4 and TRBJ1-5; the match to TRBD1 covers 9 bases. This CDR3 has 16 residues. V shed 8 bases, J shed 6 bases, and the junction held 14 bases outside the gene matches. CDR3 bases: TGTGCCAGCCGAGAACAGGGGGCGCAGGGGGGTCAGCCCCAGCATTTT. The encoded protein is CASREQGAQGGQPQHF.

This clonotype was counted many times. CDR3 residues: CASSLGTSGNTIYF. The CDR3 region has the DNA TGTGCCAGCAGCTTAGGCACATCTGGAAACACCATATATTTT. The chain is built from TRBV7-9 and TRBJ1-3; unclear D gene. Germline V gene data show CDR1 as SEHNR and CDR2 as FQNEAQ (reference sequence). The CDR3 spans 14 residues. Trimming removed 1 base from V and 1 base from J, with 5 bases in between. The full variable domain, with the rest looked up from reference TRBV7-9 and TRBJ1-3, is DTGVSQNPRHKITKRGQNVTFRCDPISEHNRLYWYRQTLGQGPEFLTYFQNEAQLEKSRLLSDRFSAERPKGSFSTLEIQRTEQGDSAMYLCASSLGTSGNTIYFGEGSWLTVV.

The chain employs TRBV15 and TRBJ1-1; D call uncertain. Germline V CDR1 and CDR2: LNHNV, YYDKDF (reference sequence). The CDR3 has 14 amino acids. The V and J ends lost 0 bases and 11 bases respectively, with 16 bases between them. The CDR3 coding sequence is TGTGCCACCAGCAGAGATAAAGTGCGGGGAACTGCTTTCTTT. Translated, it gives CATSRDKVRGTAFF.

The chain recombines TRBV6-5 with TRBJ2-7; 9 bases are a match to TRBD1. With V trimmed by 0 bases and J by 1 base, 10 bases remained unmatched. The CDR3 length is 18 residues. Germline values: CDR1 MNHEY, CDR2 SVGAGI. CDR3 nucleotides: TGTGCCAGCAGTTACTCCCTGATCGGGACAGGGATTTCCTACGAGCAGTACTTC. Its protein product is CASSYSLIGTGISYEQYF.

This clonotype was seen more than once but under ten times. The chain joins TRBV12-3 or TRBV12-4 to TRBJ1-6, with 9 bases matching TRBD1. J gave up 6 bases and V 3 bases, and 6 bases lay outside the gene matches. This CDR3 contains 16 residues. CDR3 residues: CASSLSGTGLNSPLHF. CDR3 DNA: TGTGCCAGCAGTTTGTCCGGGACAGGGCTTAATTCACCCCTCCACTTT.

In this sample, this clonotype turned up many times. V is TRBV5-1 and J is TRBJ2-3; no clear D gene. The CDR3 totals 11 residues. V dropped 5 bases and J dropped 6 bases, with 7 bases sitting between them. CDR1 SGHRS and CDR2 YFSETQ come from the germline V gene. The CDR3 protein is CASRFGDTQYF. The CDR3, as DNA: TGCGCCAGCAGGTTCGGGGATACGCAGTATTTT.

This clonotype was counted only a few times. The gene calls are TRBV6-2 or TRBV6-3 and TRBJ2-7; 10 positions agree with TRBD1. In germline, CDR1 is MNHEY, CDR2 SVGEGT. This CDR3 is 16 amino acids long. The V segment lost 4 bases and the J segment 0 bases; nucleotides outside the gene matches: 6. The CDR3 sequence: CASSSGGQGSSYEQYF. CDR3 DNA: TGTGCCAGCAGTTCCGGGGGACAGGGGAGCTCCTACGAGCAGTACTTC.

This clonotype was seen many times. The V call is TRBV7-6, the J call TRBJ1-2; D remains ambiguous. The CDR3 has 12 amino acids. Germline lookup yields CDR1 SGHVS and CDR2 FNYEAQ. Trimming pared 3 bases from V and 5 bases from J, leaving 7 bases between. CDR3 amino acids: CASSFSGYGYTF. CDR3 DNA: TGTGCCAGCAGCTTTAGCGGGTATGGCTACACCTTC.

This clonotype has just a few counts. The chain links TRBV12-3 or TRBV12-4 to TRBJ2-1, with 8 bases aligning to TRBD2. CDR3 length: 17 residues. Germline trimming cut 4 bases from V and 9 bases from J; bases unmatched to any gene: 17. CDR3 residues: CASSSPLRGGTLPEQFF. CDR3 sequence (DNA): TGTGCCAGCAGTTCGCCCCTTCGGGGGGGGACGTTGCCTGAGCAGTTCTTC.

CDR3 in DNA: TGTGCCAGCACTCCGGACAGGATCTACGAGCAGTACGTC. Amino acids: CASTPDRIYEQYV. The chain recombines TRBV2 with TRBJ2-7; 7 bases are a match to TRBD1. The germline CDR1 and CDR2 sequences are SNHLY and FYNNEI. CDR3 length equals 13 residues. The J segment lost 3 bases and the V segment lost 7 bases, leaving 6 bases of the junction unmatched.

Ten or more counts support this clonotype. This sequence joins TRBV25-1 and TRBJ2-3, with D unclear. The germline gives CDR1 MGHDK, CDR2 SYGVNS. The V end lost 1 base, the J end lost 1 base, and 12 bases lay between the germline ends. CDR3 length equals 16 residues. DNA for the CDR3: TGTGCCAGCAGTGAATCGACTGGTCGGGGCACAGATACGCAGTATTTT. This sequence encodes CASSESTGRGTDTQYF.

The chain recombines TRBV20-1 with TRBJ1-2, with D possibly matching TRBD1 (5 bases). V gave up 6 bases and J gave up 3 bases, with 17 bases separating them. Germline V gene sequence: CDR1 DFQATT, CDR2 SNEGSKA (reference sequence). The CDR3 contains 14 residues. The CDR3, as DNA: TGCAGTGCCCAGGGAAGGGTCCGGGACTATGGCTACACCTTC. It codes for CSAQGRVRDYGYTF.

This clonotype was found a few times. The chain carries TRBV6-5 and TRBJ2-3; D is ambiguous. Trimming shortened V by 7 bases and J by 0 bases, and 8 bases separated the two germline ends. The CDR3 runs to 13 residues. Germline CDR1 reads MNHEY; CDR2 reads SVGAGI. CDR3 protein: CASIASSTDTQYF. In DNA form, the CDR3 reads TGTGCCAGCATCGCAAGTAGCACAGATACGCAGTATTTT.

The chain has TRBV20-1 and TRBJ2-3; tentatively, D is TRBD1 (6 bases). Trimming took off 2 bases at V and 1 base at J, with 19 bases between the two ends. The CDR3 has 17 amino acids. Germline V lookup: CDR1 DFQATT, CDR2 SNEGSKA (reference sequence). The CDR3, as DNA: TGCAGTGCTAGAACCGGAGGTGGGGGCGTTCGCACAGATACGCAGTATTTT. As protein: CSARTGGGGVRTDTQYF.

The sample holds a few counts of this clonotype. The chain recombines TRBV5-4 with TRBJ1-1; D is perhaps TRBD1 (5 bases). Trimming removed 4 bases at V and 1 base at J, with 20 bases between. The CDR3 is 17 residues long. Germline V lookup: CDR1 SGHNT, CDR2 YYREEE (reference sequence). The CDR3 nucleotides read TGTGCCAGCAGCGTGGACCAGGGTTTCACCGCGAACACTGAAGCTTTCTTT. The encoded protein is CASSVDQGFTANTEAFF.

The rearrangement uses TRBV10-3 and TRBJ1-1; 9 bases fit TRBD1. Germline loops: CDR1 ENHRY, CDR2 SYGVKD. This CDR3 is built from 14 residues. In nucleotides, the CDR3 is TGTGCTCTCCGGGACAGGGACTTCGGCACTGAAGCTTTCTTT. This sequence encodes CALRDRDFGTEAFF.

This clonotype turned up a few times. J is TRBJ2-1 and V is TRBV5-6, with D possibly matching TRBD1 (5 bases). V lost 2 bases and J 9 bases, leaving 21 bases between the germline ends. The length of the CDR3 is 16 residues. Germline-derived CDR1 and CDR2 are SGHDT and YYEEEE. The CDR3 reads CASSFVLKGPIGEQFF. The CDR3 DNA reads TGTGCCAGCAGCTTCGTCCTAAAGGGGCCTATTGGTGAGCAGTTCTTC.

This clonotype appeared a few times. The chain employs TRBV5-5 and TRBJ2-7; 7 nucleotides match TRBD1. Trimming removed 2 bases from V and 3 bases from J; junction bases left unmatched: 5. Germline lookup yields CDR1 SGHKS and CDR2 YYEKEE (reference sequence). The CDR3 sequence is 14 residues long. The DNA of the CDR3 is TGTGCCAGCAGCTTACAGGGGACAGACTACGAGCAGTACGTC. It codes for CASSLQGTDYEQYV.

This clonotype was seen at least ten times. The chain carries TRBV5-8 and TRBJ1-1; maybe TRBD1 (5 bases). Trimming pared 4 bases from V and 3 bases from J, leaving 13 bases between. The CDR3 is 14 amino acids. CDR1 and CDR2 from the germline V gene are SGHTS and YDEGEE. CDR3 sequence reads: CASSRRVSYTEAFF. DNA for the CDR3: TGTGCCAGCAGCCGCAGGGTCTCGTACACTGAAGCTTTCTTT.